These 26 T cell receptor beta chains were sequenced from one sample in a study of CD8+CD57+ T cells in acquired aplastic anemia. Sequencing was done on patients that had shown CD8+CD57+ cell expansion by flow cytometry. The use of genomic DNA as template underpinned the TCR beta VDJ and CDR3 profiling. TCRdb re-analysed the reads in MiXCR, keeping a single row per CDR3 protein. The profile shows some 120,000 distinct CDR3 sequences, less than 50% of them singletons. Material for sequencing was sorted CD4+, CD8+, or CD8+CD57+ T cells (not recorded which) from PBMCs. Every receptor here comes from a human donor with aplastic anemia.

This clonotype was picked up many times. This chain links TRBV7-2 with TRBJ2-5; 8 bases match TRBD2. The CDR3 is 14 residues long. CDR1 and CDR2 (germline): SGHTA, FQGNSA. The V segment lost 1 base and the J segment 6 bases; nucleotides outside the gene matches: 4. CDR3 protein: CASSLGTSRQTQYF. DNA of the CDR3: TGTGCCAGCAGCTTAGGGACTAGCAGACAGACCCAGTACTTC.

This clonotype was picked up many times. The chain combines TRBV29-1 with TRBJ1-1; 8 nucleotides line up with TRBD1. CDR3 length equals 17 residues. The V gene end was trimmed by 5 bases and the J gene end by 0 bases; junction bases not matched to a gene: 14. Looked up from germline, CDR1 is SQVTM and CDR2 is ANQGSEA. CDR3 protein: CSVKGGAGGLMNTEAFF. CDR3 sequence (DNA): TGCAGCGTTAAGGGGGGGGCAGGGGGCCTGATGAACACTGAAGCTTTCTTT. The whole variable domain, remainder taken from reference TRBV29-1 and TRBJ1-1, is SAVISQKPSRDICQRGTSLTIQCQVDSQVTMMFWYRQQPGQSLTLIATANQGSEATYESGFVIDKFPISRPNLTFSTLTVSNMSPEDSSIYLCSVKGGAGGLMNTEAFFGQGTRLTVV.

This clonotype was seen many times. The CDR3, as DNA: TGCAGTACTTACCAGGGGTCAGAGTATACGGCCAATCAGCCCCAGCATTTT. Amino acid sequence: CSTYQGSEYTANQPQHF. The V and J genes are TRBV20-1 and TRBJ1-5; TRBD1 might be the D (6 bases). Germline-derived CDR1 and CDR2 are DFQATT and SNEGSKA (reference sequence). Trimming pared 8 bases from V and 3 bases from J, leaving 26 bases between. The CDR3 spans 17 residues.

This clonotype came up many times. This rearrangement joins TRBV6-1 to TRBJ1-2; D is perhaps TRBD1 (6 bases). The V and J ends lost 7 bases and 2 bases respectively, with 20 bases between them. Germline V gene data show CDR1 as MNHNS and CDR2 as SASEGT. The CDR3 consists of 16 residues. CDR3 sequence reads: CASTGRGRDVNYGYTF. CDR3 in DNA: TGTGCCAGCACGGGAAGGGGGAGGGATGTGAACTATGGCTACACCTTC.

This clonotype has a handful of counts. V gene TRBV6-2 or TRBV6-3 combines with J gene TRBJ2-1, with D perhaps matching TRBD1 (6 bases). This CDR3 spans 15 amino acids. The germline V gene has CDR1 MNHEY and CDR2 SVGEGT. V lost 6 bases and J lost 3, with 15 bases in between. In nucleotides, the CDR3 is TGTGCCAGCAGGGCCGGGACACTAGTCTACAATGAGCAGTTCTTC. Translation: CASRAGTLVYNEQFF.

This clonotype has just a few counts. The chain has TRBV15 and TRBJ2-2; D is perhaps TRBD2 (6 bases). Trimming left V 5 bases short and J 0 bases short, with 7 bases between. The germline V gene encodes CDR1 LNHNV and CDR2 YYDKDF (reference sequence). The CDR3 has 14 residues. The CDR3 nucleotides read TGTGCCACCAGCGGGACTCCGAACACCGGGGAGCTGTTTTTT. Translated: CATSGTPNTGELFF.

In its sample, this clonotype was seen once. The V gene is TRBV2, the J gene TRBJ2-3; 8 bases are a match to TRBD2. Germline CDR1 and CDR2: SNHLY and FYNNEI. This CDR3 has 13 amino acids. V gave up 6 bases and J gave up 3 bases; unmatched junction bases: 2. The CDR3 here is CASRAGGTDTQYF. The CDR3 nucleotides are TGTGCCAGCAGGGCGGGGGGTACAGATACGCAGTATTTT.

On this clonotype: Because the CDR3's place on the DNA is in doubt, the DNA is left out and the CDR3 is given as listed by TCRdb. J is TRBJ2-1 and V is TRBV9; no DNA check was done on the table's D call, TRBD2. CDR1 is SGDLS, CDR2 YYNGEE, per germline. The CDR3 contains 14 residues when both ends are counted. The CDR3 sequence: CASSVAGGSGEQLF.

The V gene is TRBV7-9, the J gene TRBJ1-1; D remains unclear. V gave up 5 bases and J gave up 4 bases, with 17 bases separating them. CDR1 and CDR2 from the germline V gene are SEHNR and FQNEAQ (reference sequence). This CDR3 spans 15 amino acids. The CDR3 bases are TGTGCCAGCAGCCCCCGAGGTGGGGTTCGCACTGAAGCTTTCTTT. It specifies CASSPRGGVRTEAFF. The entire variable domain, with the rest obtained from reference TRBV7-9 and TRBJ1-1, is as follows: DTGVSQNPRHKITKRGQNVTFRCDPISEHNRLYWYRQTLGQGPEFLTYFQNEAQLEKSRLLSDRFSAERPKGSFSTLEIQRTEQGDSAMYLCASSPRGGVRTEAFFGQGTRLTVV.

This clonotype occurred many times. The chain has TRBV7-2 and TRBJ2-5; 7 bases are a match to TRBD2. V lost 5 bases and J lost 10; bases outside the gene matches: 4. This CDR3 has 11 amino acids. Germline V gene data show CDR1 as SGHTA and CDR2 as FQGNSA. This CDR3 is CASSPAGDQYF. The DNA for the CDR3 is TGTGCCAGCAGCCCTGCGGGAGACCAGTACTTC.

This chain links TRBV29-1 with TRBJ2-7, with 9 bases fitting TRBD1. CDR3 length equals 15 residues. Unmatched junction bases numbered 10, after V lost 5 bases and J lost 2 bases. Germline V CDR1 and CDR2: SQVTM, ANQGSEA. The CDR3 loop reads CSVIYTGQGTYEQYF. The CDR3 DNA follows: TGCAGCGTTATTTACACGGGACAGGGTACCTACGAGCAGTACTTC.

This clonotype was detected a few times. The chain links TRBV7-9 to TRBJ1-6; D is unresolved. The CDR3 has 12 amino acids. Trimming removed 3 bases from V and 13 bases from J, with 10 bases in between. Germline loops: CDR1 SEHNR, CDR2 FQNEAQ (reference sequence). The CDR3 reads CASSFKVDPLHF. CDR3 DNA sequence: TGTGCCAGCAGCTTCAAGGTCGATCCCCTCCACTTT.

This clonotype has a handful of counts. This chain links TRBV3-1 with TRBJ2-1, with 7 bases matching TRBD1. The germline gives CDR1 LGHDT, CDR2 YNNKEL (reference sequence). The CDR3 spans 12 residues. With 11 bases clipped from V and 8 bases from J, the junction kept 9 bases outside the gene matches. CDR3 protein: CAAGDSGDEQFF. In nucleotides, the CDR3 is TGTGCCGCTGGGGACAGTGGGGATGAGCAGTTCTTC.

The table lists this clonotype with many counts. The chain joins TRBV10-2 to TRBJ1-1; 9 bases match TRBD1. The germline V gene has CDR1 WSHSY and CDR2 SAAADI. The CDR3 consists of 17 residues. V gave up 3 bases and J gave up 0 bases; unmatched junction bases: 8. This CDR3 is CASSDRDRAIMNTEAFF. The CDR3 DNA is TGCGCCAGCAGTGATCGGGACAGGGCAATTATGAACACTGAAGCTTTCTTT.

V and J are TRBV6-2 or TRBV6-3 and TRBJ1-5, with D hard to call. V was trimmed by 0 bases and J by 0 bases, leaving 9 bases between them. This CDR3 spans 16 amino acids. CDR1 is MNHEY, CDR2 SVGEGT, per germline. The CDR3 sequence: CASSYSTDYSNQPQHF. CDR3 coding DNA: TGTGCCAGCAGTTACTCGACTGACTATAGCAATCAGCCCCAGCATTTT.

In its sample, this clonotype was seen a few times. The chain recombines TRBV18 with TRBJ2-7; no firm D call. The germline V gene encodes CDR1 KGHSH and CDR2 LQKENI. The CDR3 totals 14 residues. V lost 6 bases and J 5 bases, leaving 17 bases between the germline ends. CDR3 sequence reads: CASSPLAADHEQYF. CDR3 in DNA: TGTGCCAGCTCCCCCTTGGCGGCTGACCACGAGCAGTACTTC.

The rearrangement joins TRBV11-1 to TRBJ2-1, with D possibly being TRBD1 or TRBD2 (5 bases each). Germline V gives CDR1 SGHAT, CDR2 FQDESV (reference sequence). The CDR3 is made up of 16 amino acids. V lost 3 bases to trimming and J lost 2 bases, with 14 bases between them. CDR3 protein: CASSFPHRGTYNEQFF. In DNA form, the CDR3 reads TGTGCCAGCAGCTTTCCCCATCGGGGCACCTACAATGAGCAGTTCTTC.

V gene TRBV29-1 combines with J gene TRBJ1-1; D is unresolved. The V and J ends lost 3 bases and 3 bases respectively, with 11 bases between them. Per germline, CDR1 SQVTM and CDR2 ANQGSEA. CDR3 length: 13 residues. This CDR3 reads CSVDRRVDTEAFF. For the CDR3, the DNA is TGCAGCGTTGATCGGAGGGTTGACACTGAAGCTTTCTTT.

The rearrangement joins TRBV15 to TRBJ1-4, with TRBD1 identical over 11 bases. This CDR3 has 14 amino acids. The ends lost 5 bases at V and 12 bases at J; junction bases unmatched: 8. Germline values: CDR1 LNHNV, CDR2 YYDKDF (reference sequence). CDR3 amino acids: CATSGRDRGTQLFF. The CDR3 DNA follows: TGTGCCACCAGCGGCCGGGACAGGGGGACACAACTGTTTTTT.

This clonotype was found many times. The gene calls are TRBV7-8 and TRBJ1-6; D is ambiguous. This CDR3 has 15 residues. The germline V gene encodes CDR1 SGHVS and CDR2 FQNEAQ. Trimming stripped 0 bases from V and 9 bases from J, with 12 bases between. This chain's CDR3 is CASSLAAAPASPLHF. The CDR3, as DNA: TGTGCCAGCAGCTTAGCCGCCGCTCCGGCTTCACCCCTCCACTTT. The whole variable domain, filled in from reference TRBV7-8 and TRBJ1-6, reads GAGVSQSPRYKVAKRGQDVALRCDPISGHVSLFWYQQALGQGPEFLTYFQNEAQLDKSGLPSDRFFAERPEGSVSTLKIQRTQQEDSAVYLCASSLAAAPASPLHFGNGTRLTVT.

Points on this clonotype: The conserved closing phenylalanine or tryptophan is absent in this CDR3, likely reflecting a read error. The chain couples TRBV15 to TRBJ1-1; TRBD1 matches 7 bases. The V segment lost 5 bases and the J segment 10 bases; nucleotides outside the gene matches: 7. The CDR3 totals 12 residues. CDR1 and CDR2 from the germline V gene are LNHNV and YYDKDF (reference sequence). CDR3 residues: CATSQRTGVAFL. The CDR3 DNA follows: TGTGCCACCAGCCAGAGGACAGGTGTAGCTTTCCTT.

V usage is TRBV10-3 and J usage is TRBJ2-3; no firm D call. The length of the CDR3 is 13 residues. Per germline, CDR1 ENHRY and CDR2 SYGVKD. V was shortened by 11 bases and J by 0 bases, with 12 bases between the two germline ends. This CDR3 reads CAVQAYSTDTQYF. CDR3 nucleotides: TGTGCCGTCCAAGCGTACAGCACAGATACGCAGTATTTT.

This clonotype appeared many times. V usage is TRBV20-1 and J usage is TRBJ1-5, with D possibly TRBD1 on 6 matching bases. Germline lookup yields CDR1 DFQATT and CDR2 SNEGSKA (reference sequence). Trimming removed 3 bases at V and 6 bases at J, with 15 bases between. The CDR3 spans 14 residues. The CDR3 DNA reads TGCAGTGCTAGCTTGGGCAGGGGTGTTCAGCCCCAGCATTTT. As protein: CSASLGRGVQPQHF.

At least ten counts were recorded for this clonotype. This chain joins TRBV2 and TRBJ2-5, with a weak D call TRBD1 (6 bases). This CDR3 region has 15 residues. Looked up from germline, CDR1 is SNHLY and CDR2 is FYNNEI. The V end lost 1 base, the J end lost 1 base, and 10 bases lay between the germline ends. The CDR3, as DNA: TGTGCCAGCAGTGAAGGGGGGCTAATCCAAGAGACCCAGTACTTC. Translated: CASSEGGLIQETQYF.

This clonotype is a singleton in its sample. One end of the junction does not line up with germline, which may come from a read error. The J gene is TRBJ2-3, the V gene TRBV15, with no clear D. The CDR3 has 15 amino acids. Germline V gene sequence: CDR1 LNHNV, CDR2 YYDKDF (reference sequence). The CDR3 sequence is CATSRGRLPTDTQCF. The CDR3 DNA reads TGTGCCACCAGCAGAGGGAGACTTCCCACAGATACGCAGTGTTTT. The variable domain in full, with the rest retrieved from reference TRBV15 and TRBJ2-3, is DAMVIQNPRYQVTQFGKPVTLSCSQTLNHNVMYWYQQKSSQAPKLLFHYYDKDFNNEADTPDNFQSRRPNTSFCFLDIRSPGLGDTAMYLCATSRGRLPTDTQCFGPGTRLTVL.

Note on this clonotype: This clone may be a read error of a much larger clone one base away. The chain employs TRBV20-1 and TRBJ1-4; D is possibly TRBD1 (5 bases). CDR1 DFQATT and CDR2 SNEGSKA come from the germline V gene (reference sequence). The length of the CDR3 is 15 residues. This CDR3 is CSAGDRRGKGEKLFF. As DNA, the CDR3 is TGCAGTGCTGGAGATAGGAGGGGAAAGGGGGAAAAACTGTTTTTT.